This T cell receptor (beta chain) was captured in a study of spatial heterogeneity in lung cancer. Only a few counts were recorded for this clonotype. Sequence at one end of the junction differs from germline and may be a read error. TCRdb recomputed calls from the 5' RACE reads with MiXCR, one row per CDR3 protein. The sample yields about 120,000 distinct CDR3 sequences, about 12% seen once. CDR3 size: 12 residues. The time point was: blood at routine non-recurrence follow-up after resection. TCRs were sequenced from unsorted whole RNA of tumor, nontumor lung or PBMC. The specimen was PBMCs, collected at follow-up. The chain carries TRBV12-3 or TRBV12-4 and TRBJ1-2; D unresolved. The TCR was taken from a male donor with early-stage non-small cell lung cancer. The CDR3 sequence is CVSSPSDRGYTF. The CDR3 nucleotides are TGTGTCAGCAGCCCGTCGGACCGCGGCTACACCTTC.